These 24 T cell receptor beta chains originate from one sample sequenced in a study of cytomegalovirus exposure and HLA in healthy donors. 60 Vbeta and 13 Jbeta primers were used in PCR. Assay: immunoSEQ multiplex PCR; the TCRdb copy retains only in-frame clones and omits some. The sample includes under 150,000 clones, around 82% of them seen just once. The specimen sequenced was PBMCs. These receptors all come from a man between 35 and 55 years old in good health and CMV-seropositive.

V is TRBV29-1 and J is TRBJ2-2, with 7 bases that match TRBD1. V trimming: 6 bases; J trimming: 1 base; junction bases outside the gene matches: 2. Germline values: CDR1 SQVTM, CDR2 ANQGSEA. The CDR3 runs to 13 residues. CDR3 loop: CSVWTGNTGELFF. The CDR3 DNA reads as TGCAGCGTATGGACAGGGAACACCGGGGAGCTGTTTTTT.

The V call is TRBV19, the J call TRBJ1-4, with a possible D match to TRBD1 (6 bases). This CDR3 spans 13 amino acids. In germline, CDR1 is LNHDA, CDR2 SQIVND (reference sequence). Trimming cost V 5 bases and J 7 bases, with 11 bases left between them. CDR3: CASSDRPSEKLFF. CDR3 DNA sequence: TGTGCCAGTAGTGACAGGCCCTCTGAAAAACTGTTTTTT.

With regard to this clone: Because it lacks the conserved phenylalanine or tryptophan at the end, this CDR3 is likely a read error. The chain has TRBV5-1 and TRBJ2-7, with a tentative D call TRBD1 (5 bases). The germline CDR1 and CDR2 sequences are SGHRS and YFSETQ. The CDR3 extends over 16 amino acids. V lost 0 bases, J lost 3 bases, and 16 bases lay in between. CDR3 loop: CASSLEPQDSYYEQYS. CDR3 in DNA: TGCGCCAGCAGCTTGGAGCCACAGGATAGTTACTACGAGCAGTACTCC.

This clone was recorded only once. The genes are TRBV29-1 and TRBJ2-7; 7 nucleotides line up with TRBD1. Germline CDR1 is SQVTM and CDR2 is ANQGSEA. This CDR3 spans 13 amino acids. The V and J ends lost 6 bases and 3 bases, in that order; junction bases with no gene match: 8. The CDR3 protein is CSVPLQGSYEQYF. The CDR3 region has the DNA TGCAGCGTACCGTTACAGGGGAGCTACGAGCAGTACTTC.

The rearrangement joins TRBV4-2 to TRBJ1-2; the D is unclear. Germline V gives CDR1 LGHNA, CDR2 YNFKEQ. V was shortened by 4 bases and J by 6 bases, with 24 bases between the two germline ends. The length of the CDR3 is 17 residues. The DNA for the CDR3 is TGTGCCAGCAGCCTCCCCGGAGCAGCGTCCTCAATCAATGGCTACACCTTC. Encoded protein: CASSLPGAASSINGYTF.

Regarding this clone: Other DNA sequences of this sample code for an identical CDR3. This chain joins TRBV30 and TRBJ2-7; 8 bases line up with TRBD2. There are 12 residues in the CDR3. With V trimmed by 6 bases and J by 0 bases, 1 base remained unmatched. The germline gives CDR1 GTSNPN, CDR2 SVGIG (reference sequence). The CDR3 DNA sequence: TGTGCCTGCGGGAGGGCCTCCTACGAGCAGTACTTC. Translating gives CACGRASYEQYF.

This chain joins TRBV5-4 and TRBJ2-3; D not resolved. Germline CDR1 SGHNT, CDR2 YYREEE (reference sequence). The CDR3 runs to 15 residues. Trimming took off 4 bases at V and 1 base at J, with 13 bases between the two ends. The CDR3 reads CASSLRLSGTDTQYF. The DNA of the CDR3 is TGTGCCAGCAGCCTTCGTCTTAGTGGCACAGATACGCAGTATTTT.

This chain joins TRBV27 and TRBJ2-7; D gene unclear. Germline-derived CDR1 and CDR2 are MNHEY and SMNVEV (reference sequence). The V and J ends lost 10 bases and 2 bases respectively, with 12 bases between them. The CDR3 consists of 12 residues. This CDR3 is CAIPTQTYEQYF. CDR3 DNA sequence: TGTGCCATCCCGACACAGACCTACGAGCAGTACTTC.

The chain joins TRBV30 to TRBJ1-1; D unclear. Trimming pared 3 bases from V and 1 base from J, leaving 12 bases between. The germline V gene has CDR1 GTSNPN and CDR2 SVGIG (reference sequence). The length of the CDR3 is 14 residues. CDR3 DNA: TGTGCCTGGAGCCCGGGTTCCTCGAACACTGAAGCTTTCTTT. Its protein product is CAWSPGSSNTEAFF.

CDR3 nucleotide sequence: TGTGCCACATCAACATTGGACAGTTGGGCCAAAAACATTCAGTACTTC. It specifies CATSTLDSWAKNIQYF. The rearrangement links TRBV19 to TRBJ2-4, with D possibly being TRBD1 (6 bases). Germline V gene lookup returns CDR1 LNHDA and CDR2 SQIVND (reference sequence). The ends were cut back, 10 bases at V and 1 base at J, with 20 bases in the middle. This CDR3 is built from 16 residues.

The chain is built from TRBV4-2 and TRBJ2-7; the match to TRBD1 covers 7 bases. CDR3 length equals 14 residues. With V trimmed by 3 bases and J by 12 bases, 14 bases remained unmatched. The germline CDR1 and CDR2 sequences are LGHNA and YNFKEQ. CDR3 in DNA: TGTGCCAGCAGCCAGGCCGGGACAGACGGAGCCAGGTACTTC. It encodes CASSQAGTDGARYF.

The V gene is TRBV6-5, the J gene TRBJ2-5; 7 bases match TRBD1. V shed 8 bases and J 4 bases; nucleotides not matched to a gene: 10. Germline CDR1 is MNHEY and CDR2 is SVGAGI. The CDR3 has 14 residues. The CDR3 nucleotides read TGTGCCAGCGGTCGTGGGACAGCCGGAGAGACCCAGTACTTC. Translation gives CASGRGTAGETQYF.

This clone was seen a single time. J is TRBJ1-2 and V is TRBV19; no clear D gene. V lost 7 bases, J lost 8 bases, and 14 bases lay in between. This CDR3 region has 12 residues. Germline-derived CDR1 and CDR2 are LNHDA and SQIVND (reference sequence). The CDR3 region is CASNRGRSGYTF. CDR3 sequence (DNA): TGTGCCAGTAACAGAGGGCGATCCGGCTACACCTTC.

The chain has TRBV5-3 and TRBJ2-7, with D possibly TRBD2 on 7 matching bases. TRBV5-3 belongs to the ORF category, with a function that is uncertain. This CDR3 spans 14 amino acids. Trimming shortened V by 4 bases and J by 6 bases, and 17 bases separated the two germline ends. The CDR3 reads CARSAPTGGGEQYF. The CDR3 DNA reads TGTGCCAGAAGCGCCCCTACGGGGGGCGGCGAGCAGTACTTC.

The chain carries TRBV5-1 and TRBJ2-7, with TRBD1 matching over 9 bases. J gave up 3 bases and V 0 bases, and 4 bases lay outside the gene matches. Per the germline V gene, CDR1 is SGHRS and CDR2 is YFSETQ. The CDR3 spans 15 residues. The DNA for the CDR3 is TGCGCCAGCAGCTTGGCTGGGACAGGGCACTACGAGCAGTACTTC. It codes for CASSLAGTGHYEQYF.

V usage is TRBV4-2 and J usage is TRBJ2-1, with 8 positions matching TRBD2. CDR3 size: 17 residues. V lost 3 bases and J lost 4; bases outside the gene matches: 11. Germline lookup yields CDR1 LGHNA and CDR2 YNFKEQ. The CDR3 sequence is CASSQEPGTRGYNEQFF. The CDR3 region has the DNA TGTGCCAGCAGCCAGGAGCCCGGGACTAGGGGGTACAATGAGCAGTTCTTC.

CDR3 residues: CASSSGPADYGTQYF. The CDR3 DNA reads as TGTGCCAGCAGCTCCGGGCCAGCGGACTACGGGACCCAGTACTTC. The gene calls are TRBV5-5 and TRBJ2-5; maybe TRBD2 (6 bases). This CDR3 has 15 residues. CDR1 and CDR2 (germline): SGHKS, YYEKEE (reference sequence). V shed 3 bases and J shed 7 bases, with 19 bases lying between them.

The chain links TRBV6-5 to TRBJ1-1; 8 positions agree with TRBD1. V trimming: 6 bases; J trimming: 0 bases; junction bases outside the gene matches: 3. The CDR3 is 14 amino acids. CDR1 and CDR2 from the germline V gene are MNHEY and SVGAGI. The CDR3 region is CASRPQGVNTEAFF. The CDR3 coding sequence is TGTGCCAGCAGGCCACAGGGGGTGAACACTGAAGCTTTCTTT.

This chain uses TRBV21-1 with TRBJ2-7; the table's D call of TRBD1 was not tested on the DNA. TRBV21-1 is classified as a pseudogene. The CDR3 covers 13 residues. The CDR3: CASSNRGGYEQYF. The CDR3 region has the DNA TGTGCCAGCAGCAACAGGGGCGGGTACGAGCAGTACTTC.

The chain uses TRBV29-1 and TRBJ1-4, with 7 bases fitting TRBD1. The CDR3 spans 13 residues. V shed 4 bases and J 7 bases; nucleotides not matched to a gene: 6. Per the germline V gene, CDR1 is SQVTM and CDR2 is ANQGSEA. CDR3 loop: CSVGGTEGEKLFF. DNA of the CDR3: TGCAGCGTTGGTGGGACAGAAGGTGAAAAACTGTTTTTT.

The rearrangement joins TRBV15 to TRBJ2-3; 7 nucleotides align to TRBD1. The J segment lost 2 bases and the V segment lost 1 base, leaving 3 bases of the junction unmatched. Germline assignment: CDR1 LNHNV and CDR2 YYDKDF (reference sequence). CDR3 length: 15 residues. The CDR3 reads CATSRVQGVTDTQYF. The CDR3 DNA follows: TGTGCCACCAGCAGAGTTCAGGGGGTCACAGATACGCAGTATTTT.

This clone was observed a single time. This rearrangement joins TRBV7-8 to TRBJ1-6; D might be TRBD1 (6 bases). The CDR3 runs 17 residues. Germline V gene sequence: CDR1 SGHVS, CDR2 FQNEAQ. Trimming removed 1 base at V and 3 bases at J, with 13 bases between. The CDR3 DNA sequence: TGTGCCAGCAGCTTAGAGGTCGTCAGGGGCTATAATTCACCCCTCCACTTT. Its protein product is CASSLEVVRGYNSPLHF.

The rearrangement uses TRBV6-5 and TRBJ2-7; possibly TRBD2 for D (7 bases). V was cut by 7 bases and J by 3 bases, with 19 bases left in between. The CDR3 is made up of 15 amino acids. Germline V gene sequence: CDR1 MNHEY, CDR2 SVGAGI. CDR3 sequence reads: CASKGGRGRLYEQYF. CDR3 nucleotide sequence: TGTGCCAGCAAGGGGGGGAGGGGCCGCCTCTACGAGCAGTACTTC.

The rearrangement joins TRBV19 to TRBJ1-2; 8 bases are shared with TRBD1. Germline CDR1 is LNHDA and CDR2 is SQIVND (reference sequence). The CDR3 extends over 15 amino acids. Trimming removed 3 bases from V and 8 bases from J; junction bases left unmatched: 11. Here the CDR3 reads CASSILTGASKGYTF. DNA of the CDR3: TGTGCCAGTAGTATTTTGACAGGGGCTTCTAAGGGCTACACCTTC.